The 28 T cell receptor beta chains below all came from one sample that was sequenced in a study of blood T cell repertoires in COVID-19. Produced via immunoSEQ multiplex PCR; TCRdb's table is partial and in-frame only. The table includes over 85,000 clones, about 90% detected once. Sequencing was performed on peripheral blood. The origin of the receptors is a human donor with COVID-19, enrolled during active disease. The donor label of this sample is uncertain.

This chain connects TRBV6-6 to TRBJ2-1, with 10 nucleotides matching TRBD2. The CDR3 extends over 15 amino acids. The germline CDR1 and CDR2 sequences are MNHNY and SVGAGI (reference sequence). Unmatched junction bases numbered 6, after V lost 6 bases and J lost 4 bases. The CDR3 nucleotides are TGTGCCAGCAGCCCAGGGACTAGCGCTTACAATGAGCAGTTCTTC. Its protein product is CASSPGTSAYNEQFF.

The V and J genes are TRBV5-1 and TRBJ1-2; the match to TRBD1 covers 9 bases. CDR1 SGHRS and CDR2 YFSETQ come from the germline V gene. J gave up 5 bases and V 5 bases, and 16 bases lay outside the gene matches. This CDR3 is built from 17 residues. The CDR3 coding sequence is TGCGCCAGCAGGGCCCCGAATGACCGGGACAGGGTATATGGCTACACCTTC. It yields the protein CASRAPNDRDRVYGYTF.

Concerning this clone itself: It is unclear where the CDR3 begins or ends on the DNA, so no DNA is shown, and the CDR3 is as TCRdb lists it. The chain has TRBV20-1 and TRBJ1-1; TRBD1 is the table's D call, not checked against the DNA. The germline V gene has CDR1 DFQATT and CDR2 SNEGSKA (reference sequence). The CDR3 contains 11 residues when both ends are counted. The CDR3 sequence: CSSSDQGKAFF.

This clone was recorded a few times. The V call is TRBV7-9, the J call TRBJ2-2; the D gene is possibly TRBD2 (5 bases). Germline CDR1 reads SEHNR; CDR2 reads FQNEAQ (reference sequence). CDR3 size: 15 residues. The V gene lost 6 bases and the J gene lost 3 bases, with 14 bases spanning the gap. The CDR3 DNA reads as TGTGCCAGCAGTCCGGGGTACCGCGACACCGGGGAGCTGTTTTTT. Translation gives CASSPGYRDTGELFF.

This clone showed up just once. The chain joins TRBV18 to TRBJ1-2, with TRBD1 matching over 7 bases. J lost 3 bases, V lost 1 base, and 5 bases had no gene match. This CDR3 contains 15 residues. Germline V gene lookup returns CDR1 KGHSH and CDR2 LQKENI. The CDR3 here is CASSPLEGGHYGYTF. The DNA of the CDR3 is TGTGCCAGCTCACCACTCGAAGGGGGCCACTATGGCTACACCTTC.

This chain uses TRBV6-1 with TRBJ1-2, with 7 nucleotides matching TRBD1. The CDR3 extends over 13 amino acids. Germline V gives CDR1 MNHNS, CDR2 SASEGT. With V trimmed by 3 bases and J by 8 bases, 6 bases remained unmatched. The CDR3 protein is CASSEDRSAGYTF. CDR3 DNA: TGTGCCAGCAGTGAGGACAGGTCGGCCGGCTACACCTTC.

This chain uses TRBV6-5 with TRBJ2-2; 8 bases align to TRBD1. This CDR3 is built from 15 residues. With 2 bases clipped from V and 4 bases from J, the junction kept 3 bases outside the gene matches. Germline loops: CDR1 MNHEY, CDR2 SVGAGI. The CDR3 DNA sequence: TGTGCCAGCAGTTACCTCGGACAGGGCACCGGGGAGCTGTTTTTT. It is translated as CASSYLGQGTGELFF.

V usage is TRBV3-1 (or the pseudogene TRBV3-2) and J usage is TRBJ2-2, with a tentative D call TRBD1 (6 bases). In germline, CDR1 is LGHDT, CDR2 YNNKEL (reference sequence). V lost 1 base, J lost 0 bases, and 12 bases lay in between. The CDR3 runs to 17 residues. This CDR3 is CASSQGGWTANTGELFF. The DNA for the CDR3 is TGTGCCAGCAGCCAAGGGGGTTGGACAGCGAACACCGGGGAGCTGTTTTTT.

The genes are TRBV5-4 and TRBJ1-6, with D possibly matching TRBD1 (6 bases). The CDR3 is made up of 16 amino acids. CDR1 and CDR2 (germline): SGHNT, YYREEE (reference sequence). Trimming stripped 0 bases from V and 10 bases from J, with 17 bases between. The CDR3 sequence: CASSLAPQGSVSPLHF. The DNA for the CDR3 is TGTGCCAGCAGCTTGGCCCCCCAGGGGTCCGTATCACCCCTCCACTTT.

V gene TRBV5-1 combines with J gene TRBJ1-2; 7 positions agree with TRBD1. Trimming took 3 bases from V and 7 from J; bases not matched to a gene: 6. The CDR3 runs 13 residues. From germline, CDR1 is SGHRS and CDR2 YFSETQ. DNA for the CDR3: TGCGCCAGCAGCTCGCAGGGGGAAGGTGGCTACACCTTC. As protein: CASSSQGEGGYTF. The variable domain in full, completed from reference TRBV5-1 and TRBJ1-2, reads KAGVTQTPRYLIKTRGQQVTLSCSPISGHRSVSWYQQTPGQGLQFLFEYFSETQRNKGNFPGRFSGRQFSNSRSEMNVSTLELGDSALYLCASSSQGEGGYTFGSGTRLTVV.

The rearrangement links TRBV5-1 to TRBJ2-2; 8 nucleotides line up with TRBD1. The CDR3 extends over 16 amino acids. The V gene's germline CDR1 is SGHRS and CDR2 YFSETQ. The V segment lost 6 bases and the J segment 1 base; nucleotides outside the gene matches: 8. The CDR3 loop is CASTFIGQGNTGELFF. CDR3 bases: TGCGCCAGCACCTTCATTGGACAGGGGAACACCGGGGAGCTGTTTTTT.

This chain connects TRBV10-3 to TRBJ2-5; 14 bases match TRBD2. The germline V gene encodes CDR1 ENHRY and CDR2 SYGVKD. The CDR3 has 16 residues. V was pared by 2 bases and J by 5 bases, with 4 bases of the junction left unmatched. The CDR3 spells CAISERLAGGQETQYF. The CDR3 DNA sequence: TGTGCCATCAGTGAGCGACTAGCGGGGGGGCAGGAGACCCAGTACTTC.

This chain links TRBV11-2 with TRBJ1-1; weak D call: TRBD1 (5 bases). The germline V gene has CDR1 SGHAT and CDR2 FQNNGV. Trimming shortened V by 3 bases and J by 4 bases, and 15 bases separated the two germline ends. There are 15 residues in the CDR3. Here the CDR3 reads CASSLWGSSGTEAFF. The CDR3 bases are TGTGCCAGCAGCTTGTGGGGCTCTAGTGGCACTGAAGCTTTCTTT.

J is TRBJ1-2 and V is TRBV2; TRBD1 might be the D (5 bases). The germline V and J ends were trimmed by 6 bases and 6 bases, with 14 bases remaining between them. Germline assignment: CDR1 SNHLY and CDR2 FYNNEI. CDR3 length: 13 amino acids. The chain's CDR3 is CASSARVSDGYTF. Written as DNA, the CDR3 is TGTGCCAGCAGCGCCAGGGTTTCCGATGGCTACACCTTC.

This clone was found once. The chain carries TRBV11-2 and TRBJ2-1; TRBD2 matches at 7 bases. Germline CDR1 is SGHAT and CDR2 is FQNNGV. The J segment lost 4 bases and the V segment lost 1 base, leaving 4 bases of the junction unmatched. The CDR3 length is 15 residues. The CDR3 reads CASSLVASGYNEQFF. The DNA for the CDR3 is TGTGCCAGCAGCTTAGTAGCTAGCGGTTACAATGAGCAGTTCTTC.

This chain connects TRBV2 to TRBJ1-1; 9 nucleotides align to TRBD1. This CDR3 is built from 12 residues. Germline loops: CDR1 SNHLY, CDR2 FYNNEI. V shed 3 bases and J 8 bases; nucleotides not matched to a gene: 1. CDR3 coding DNA: TGTGCCAGCAGTGAGGGACAGGGCGAAGCTTTCTTT. It is translated as CASSEGQGEAFF.

The chain is built from TRBV13 and TRBJ1-3, with 7 positions matching TRBD1. J gave up 4 bases and V 9 bases, and 6 bases lay outside the gene matches. CDR3 size: 13 residues. The germline V gene encodes CDR1 PRHDT and CDR2 FYEKMQ (reference sequence). CDR3 in DNA: TGTGCCAGTCAGGACAGGTCGGGAAACACCATATATTTT. It translates to CASQDRSGNTIYF.

V is TRBV9 and J is TRBJ2-5; D is possibly TRBD1 (5 bases). V shed 0 bases and J shed 1 base, with 7 bases lying between them. The CDR3 contains 14 residues. The germline gives CDR1 SGDLS, CDR2 YYNGEE. CDR3 DNA sequence: TGTGCCAGCAGCGTAGGCGACAGCCAAGAGACCCAGTACTTC. Amino acid sequence: CASSVGDSQETQYF.

The CDR3 DNA follows: TGTGCCAGCAGCGTAGGAGGGGGATTTGACTATGGCTACACCTTC. This codes for CASSVGGGFDYGYTF. The chain combines TRBV9 with TRBJ1-2; maybe TRBD1 (6 bases). Germline values: CDR1 SGDLS, CDR2 YYNGEE. This CDR3 region has 15 residues. V was shortened by 0 bases and J by 3 bases, with 12 bases between the two germline ends.

The genes are TRBV11-2 and TRBJ2-3; D ambiguous. This CDR3 spans 14 amino acids. Germline CDR1 and CDR2: SGHAT and FQNNGV. Trimming left V 1 base short and J 7 bases short, with 12 bases between. The CDR3 spells CASSLALLEHTQYF. CDR3 in DNA: TGTGCCAGCAGCTTAGCCCTCCTGGAGCATACGCAGTATTTT.

This clone was detected once. The chain has TRBV5-1 and TRBJ2-7; possibly TRBD1 for D (6 bases). This CDR3 is built from 14 residues. The germline CDR1 and CDR2 sequences are SGHRS and YFSETQ. V lost 1 base to trimming and J lost 1 base, with 9 bases between them. This CDR3 reads CASSLTGLSYEQYF. The DNA of the CDR3 is TGCGCCAGCAGCTTGACAGGGCTGTCCTACGAGCAGTACTTC.

V gene TRBV25-1 combines with J gene TRBJ1-1, with D tentatively TRBD1 (6 bases). The CDR3 has 15 amino acids. Germline CDR1 is MGHDK and CDR2 is SYGVNS. V was pared by 2 bases and J by 2 bases, with 12 bases between. The CDR3 nucleotides read TGTGCCAGCAGTGAAGAGGGGACACCTAACACTGAAGCTTTCTTT. It encodes CASSEEGTPNTEAFF.

For the CDR3, the DNA is TGTGCCAGCACTCACGACAGGGAAGAGACCCAGTACTTC. Translation gives CASTHDREETQYF. The chain carries TRBV12-3 or TRBV12-4 and TRBJ2-5; 7 bases match TRBD1. The trim removed 7 bases at V and 3 bases at J, leaving 5 bases unmatched. The CDR3 is 13 residues long.

The chain has TRBV25-1 and TRBJ1-2, with 9 bases lining up with TRBD1. The CDR3 spans 17 residues. The V segment lost 2 bases and the J segment 6 bases; nucleotides outside the gene matches: 13. Germline V CDR1 and CDR2: MGHDK, SYGVNS. The CDR3 DNA follows: TGTGCCAGCAGTGAAATGTCCGGGACAGGGAAGCGGGATGGCTACACCTTC. Protein sequence: CASSEMSGTGKRDGYTF.

The chain joins TRBV7-9 to TRBJ1-1, with 7 bases lining up with TRBD1. CDR1 and CDR2 from the germline V gene are SEHNR and FQNEAQ (reference sequence). V shed 5 bases and J 11 bases; nucleotides not matched to a gene: 17. The CDR3 runs 15 residues. This chain's CDR3 is CASSPRDRGRLEAFF. The CDR3, as DNA: TGTGCCAGCAGCCCCCGGGACAGAGGGCGGTTGGAGGCTTTCTTT.

The chain is built from TRBV5-1 and TRBJ2-3, with TRBD1 matching 8 bases. Looked up from germline, CDR1 is SGHRS and CDR2 is YFSETQ. With V trimmed by 5 bases and J by 3 bases, 8 bases remained unmatched. This CDR3 has 15 amino acids. This chain's CDR3 is CASRLTGDRTDTQYF. The DNA of the CDR3 is TGCGCCAGCAGACTGACAGGGGATAGAACAGATACGCAGTATTTT.

V gene TRBV2 combines with J gene TRBJ2-2; D call uncertain. With 8 bases removed from V and 3 bases from J, the gap between germline ends came to 7 bases. The CDR3 extends over 12 amino acids. CDR1 SNHLY and CDR2 FYNNEI come from the germline V gene. The CDR3: CASHTDTGELFF. In DNA, the CDR3 is TGTGCCAGCCATACAGACACCGGGGAGCTGTTTTTT.

The chain joins TRBV27 to TRBJ1-1, with D maybe TRBD1 (6 bases). V was clipped by 6 bases and J by 0 bases, with 11 bases between them. Germline V gives CDR1 MNHEY, CDR2 SMNVEV (reference sequence). The length of the CDR3 is 14 residues. CDR3 sequence (DNA): TGTGCCAGCAGATTCCAGGGGATGAACACTGAAGCTTTCTTT. Amino acids: CASRFQGMNTEAFF.